The present T cell receptor beta chain was sequenced within a study of OX40 agonist ivuxolimab in advanced cancers. As for the study more broadly: Ivuxolimab was a fully human IgG2 agonistic monoclonal antibody targeting the costimulatory receptor OX40 (CD134). Intravenous ivuxolimab was administered to patients every 2 weeks at six dose levels: 0.01, 0.1, 0.3, 1.5, 3 and 10 mg/kg. Of the roughly 54 dose-escalation patients, hepatocellular carcinoma was present in around 20, melanoma in around 15, renal cell carcinoma in 9 and head and neck cancer in 9. In the dose-escalation cohort, around four fifths of patients were male, and the mean age was around 60 years with a range of roughly 20 to 79. Prior anti-PD-1, anti-PD-L1 or anti-CTLA-4 therapy was permitted, and about two fifths of dose-escalation patients had received checkpoint inhibitors. Partial responses were achieved by three dose-escalation patients, of whom one had hepatocellular carcinoma and two had cutaneous melanoma. Peripheral TCRbeta sequencing was intended to test whether TCR sequence diversity was altered and clonal T-cell expansion was caused by ivuxolimab. The paper covers the monotherapy dose-escalation part of the phase I ivuxolimab trial, which included N of about 50 patients.

The germline V gene (reference sequence) supplies CDR1 SSHAT and CDR2 FNYEAQ. Taken from cysteine to phenylalanine, the CDR3 has 13 residues. Only the CDR3 part of the read is kept: 39 bases, read in frame from the first base. Genomic DNA was extracted from sorted cells for sequencing of the TCRbeta CDR3 region. TCRbeta CDR3 regions were sequenced using the immunoSEQ Assay. TCRdb limited this immuneACCESS table to in-frame rearrangements with V and J called. A share of clones is missing; checked studies link under half to unresolved V genes, and the rest is unexplained. This sample lists about 88,000 clones; approximately 85% were detected once. The ten largest clonotypes hold around 0.21% of the sample. What the work shows at the level of the full study, not this receptor alone: The antigen specificity of the clonally expanded peripheral T cells was not determined. In partial responders in the 0.1-3.0 mg/kg groups, normalized peripheral clonal expansion was found to be among the lowest, especially among CD8+ T cells. Low levels of normalized T-cell clonal expansion were also shown by some nonresponding patients. At doses from 0.1 to 3.0 mg/kg, clonal expansion was seen in both CD4+ and CD8+ blood T cells between baseline and week 6. After ivuxolimab, more expanded clones were found on average in CD8+ T cells than in CD4+ T cells.

The trial excluded patients who had a history of autoimmune disease or who were on systemic immunosuppression. Peripheral blood for TCR sequencing was collected from all dose cohorts at baseline, on cycle 4 day 1, and on cycle 7 day 1. Samples were obtained from an open-label, multicenter, first-in-human phase I dose-escalation trial of ivuxolimab. Adults with locally advanced or metastatic melanoma, renal cell, hepatocellular, or head and neck squamous cell carcinoma were enrolled in the trial. CD4+ and CD8+ T cells were sorted separately from peripheral blood before TCR sequencing. Of note for this clone: Its recognized antigen is unknown. One end of the junction does not line up with germline, which may come from a read error.

Rearrangement joined TRBV7-7 to TRBJ2-5; the D gene is not confidently resolved. The source is an adult with an advanced solid tumor such as melanoma, head and neck, liver or kidney cancer. Sample: CD4+ or CD8+ T cells sorted from blood, taken in a trial of the OX40 agonist ivuxolimab. The CDR3 in this case is CASSLSGQETQYF. DNA sequence: TGTGCTAGCAGCTTATCGGGCCAAGAGACCCAGTACTTC.